The rows below give T cell receptor beta chains drawn from one sample of a study of blood T cell repertoires in COVID-19. Measured with immunoSEQ multiplex PCR; TCRdb has only the in-frame clones, and not every one. The table has 200,000 to 300,000 clones, 80% to 90% seen once. The sequenced sample was peripheral blood. All receptors derive from a woman aged 80 or older with COVID-19, enrolled during active disease. CDR3s leave out the opening cysteine and the closing phenylalanine or tryptophan. Each record gives: V gene, J gene, CDR3 protein.

TRBV3-1/TRBV3-2	TRBJ1-3	ASSQRSPGRNTIY
TRBV9	TRBJ2-5	ASSVGPPGLAAQGTQY
TRBV6-5	TRBJ1-4	ASRRGWTNEKLF
TRBV9	TRBJ1-1	ASSEGASTTEAF
TRBV5-1	TRBJ2-2	ASSQGSSGKNTGELF
TRBV18	TRBJ1-1	ASSFRGGTEAF
TRBV2	TRBJ2-1	ASRADRGEQF
TRBV30	TRBJ2-3	AWSVQADTQY
TRBV9	TRBJ1-1	ASSPRQGTGAAEAF
TRBV3-1/TRBV3-2	TRBJ2-1	ASSLLSGNNEQF
TRBV7-8	TRBJ1-2	ASTTAGAGLEGYT
TRBV5-8	TRBJ2-7	ASSLAGEQY
TRBV3-1/TRBV3-2	TRBJ1-1	ASSQEGENTEAF
TRBV7-9	TRBJ2-1	ASSLAWASGNYNEQF
TRBV6-6	TRBJ2-3	ASIRLAGSTDTQY
TRBV20-1	TRBJ2-7	SAHQTYEQY
TRBV29-1	TRBJ1-2	SALGLAREDYGYT
TRBV7-2	TRBJ1-2	ASSLEPVSYGYT
TRBV18	TRBJ2-1	ASSRGAPYNEQF
TRBV6-2/TRBV6-3	TRBJ2-5	ASSYSGLVGETQY
TRBV5-5	TRBJ2-7	ASSLLQGLRAYEQY
TRBV20-1	TRBJ1-2	SASSFGQGADGYT
TRBV5-1	TRBJ1-2	ASSPQQSLNYGYT
TRBV3-1/TRBV3-2	TRBJ1-2	ASSPRDRGSNGYT
TRBV9	TRBJ1-5	ASSRGAGLDSNQPQH
TRBV11-1	TRBJ2-7	ASSSVGTPFYEQY
TRBV3-1/TRBV3-2	TRBJ1-5	ASSQYSSNQPQH
TRBV9	TRBJ2-1	ASSASGGAFNEQF
TRBV7-2	TRBJ2-7	ASSLAFAGEQY
TRBV5-6	TRBJ2-7	ASSFDRLVSYEQY
TRBV5-1	TRBJ1-2	ASSPGSGNGGYT
TRBV6-5	TRBJ1-1	ASTMNTEAF
TRBV6-5	TRBJ1-5	ASRRGNQPQH
TRBV2	TRBJ2-5	ASSEAGLANEY
TRBV28	TRBJ1-2	ASIPAGGNYGYT
TRBV7-2	TRBJ1-3	ASSLHRSGNTIY
TRBV11-1	TRBJ1-1	ASRAPGGPNTEAF
TRBV5-6	TRBJ1-2	ASLGRTNYGYT
TRBV18	TRBJ2-7	ASSPPRVSASYEQY
TRBV5-8	TRBJ1-5	ASTRTGHSNQPQH
TRBV5-1	TRBJ2-5	ASSFYPDSETQY
TRBV2	TRBJ1-2	ASSEKGNYGYT
TRBV5-8	TRBJ1-1	ASSLGLRQIGRTNTEAF